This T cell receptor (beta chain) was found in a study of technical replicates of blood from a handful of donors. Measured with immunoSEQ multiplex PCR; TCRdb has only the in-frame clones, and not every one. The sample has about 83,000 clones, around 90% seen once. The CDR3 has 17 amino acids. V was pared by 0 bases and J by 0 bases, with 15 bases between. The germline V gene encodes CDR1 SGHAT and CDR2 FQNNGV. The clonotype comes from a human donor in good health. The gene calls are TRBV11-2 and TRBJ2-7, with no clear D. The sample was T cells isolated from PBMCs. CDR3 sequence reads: CASSLDVHLLSSYEQYF. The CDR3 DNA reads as TGTGCCAGCAGCTTAGATGTCCATCTACTTAGCTCCTACGAGCAGTACTTC.